This note documents a single TCR beta chain sequence. Using immunoSEQ multiplex PCR, the repertoire was profiled, and TCRdb retains in-frame clones only, with some absent. The table has fewer than 25,000 clones, approximately 84% seen once; the top ten hold more than 50%. This record belongs to a study of OX40 agonist ivuxolimab in advanced cancers. Study in general: Patients were treated with intravenous ivuxolimab, dosed at 0.01 to 10 mg/kg and infused every 2 weeks.

CDR1 is LGHNA, CDR2 YSLEER, per germline. CDR3 size: 14 residues. J gave up 4 bases and V 3 bases, and 1 base lay outside the gene matches. Drawing of blood for sampling happened at baseline, at cycle 4 day 1, and at cycle 7 day 1. This chain uses TRBV4-3 with TRBJ1-1; TRBD1 matches at 11 bases. The sequenced sample was CD4+ or CD8+ T cells sorted from blood, obtained in a trial of the OX40 agonist ivuxolimab. The TCR was taken from an adult with an advanced solid tumor such as melanoma, head and neck, liver or kidney cancer. In DNA, the CDR3 is TGCGCCAGCAGCCAGGACAGGGGGCCCACTGAAGCTTTCTTT. Its translation: CASSQDRGPTEAFF.